A single sample is the source of the 23 T cell receptor beta chains below, sequenced in a study of cytomegalovirus exposure and HLA in healthy donors. Use of 60 Vbeta and 13 Jbeta primers characterized the PCR. Generated by immunoSEQ multiplex PCR, the TCRdb table keeps only in-frame clones and is missing some. The sample table includes more than 100,000 clones. The sequenced sample consisted of PBMCs. All receptors come from a woman between 40 and 55 years old in good health and CMV-seronegative.

V is TRBV4-2 and J is TRBJ2-1, with no clear D. Germline loops: CDR1 LGHNA, CDR2 YNFKEQ. The CDR3 has 14 amino acids. Deletions cut 1 base from V and 9 bases from J, with 13 bases between. The CDR3 sequence is CASSQVSPVGEQFF. The CDR3, as DNA: TGTGCCAGCAGCCAAGTCTCCCCTGTCGGTGAGCAGTTCTTC.

This chain connects TRBV6-6 to TRBJ1-2; D uncertain. Trimming removed 4 bases at V and 4 bases at J, with 13 bases between. This CDR3 region has 14 residues. Looked up from germline, CDR1 is MNHNY and CDR2 is SVGAGI (reference sequence). The CDR3 protein is CASSSLIGSYGYTF. CDR3 sequence (DNA): TGTGCCAGCAGTTCCCTTATCGGTAGCTATGGCTACACCTTC.

The rearrangement links TRBV7-2 to TRBJ2-1; D possibly corresponds to TRBD2 (5 bases). This CDR3 has 16 amino acids. Trimming removed 3 bases from V and 2 bases from J, with 14 bases in between. The germline V gene has CDR1 SGHTA and CDR2 FQGNSA. For the CDR3, the DNA is TGTGCCAGCAGCTTCTCCCCAGCGGCCGCCTACAATGAGCAGTTCTTC. Encoded protein: CASSFSPAAAYNEQFF.

This chain links TRBV7-6 with TRBJ2-5; 7 bases map to TRBD1. CDR3 length equals 14 residues. CDR1 SGHVS and CDR2 FNYEAQ come from the germline V gene. J gave up 3 bases and V 5 bases, and 6 bases lay outside the gene matches. CDR3: CASSLGTVEETQYF. As DNA, the CDR3 is TGTGCCAGCAGCCTCGGGACAGTAGAAGAGACCCAGTACTTC.

The chain has TRBV15 and TRBJ2-5; 9 positions match TRBD1. Per germline, CDR1 LNHNV and CDR2 YYDKDF (reference sequence). V gave up 2 bases and J gave up 5 bases; unmatched junction bases: 9. The CDR3 extends over 16 amino acids. The CDR3 nucleotides read TGTGCCACCAGCAGACAACAACAGGGGGCTTGGGAGACCCAGTACTTC. This translates into CATSRQQQGAWETQYF.

This chain links TRBV29-1 with TRBJ1-2, with TRBD1 matching over 9 bases. With 5 bases clipped from V and 7 bases from J, the junction kept 11 bases outside the gene matches. Germline values: CDR1 SQVTM, CDR2 ANQGSEA. The CDR3 is made up of 14 amino acids. The CDR3 loop is CSVRRDRDTRGYTF. CDR3 bases: TGCAGCGTTCGAAGGGACAGGGACACGCGTGGCTACACCTTC.

The gene calls are TRBV10-3 and TRBJ1-2; a possible D gene is TRBD1 (6 bases). In germline, CDR1 is ENHRY, CDR2 SYGVKD. The germline V and J ends were trimmed by 8 bases and 8 bases, with 15 bases remaining between them. CDR3 length: 12 residues. DNA of the CDR3: TGTGCCATCCCCGCAGGGGTTTACGGCTACACCTTC. Its translation: CAIPAGVYGYTF.

J is TRBJ2-7 and V is TRBV27, with 9 bases that match TRBD2. The CDR3 length is 13 residues. Germline assignment: CDR1 MNHEY and CDR2 SMNVEV (reference sequence). This CDR3 is CASRGTSSNEQYV. The DNA for the CDR3 is TGTGCCAGCAGGGGGACTAGCTCCAACGAGCAGTACGTC.

The chain joins TRBV28 to TRBJ1-2, with D possibly TRBD1 on 5 matching bases. The V gene lost 9 bases and the J gene lost 7 bases, with 15 bases spanning the gap. Germline lookup yields CDR1 MDHEN and CDR2 SYDVKM. The CDR3 is 12 amino acids. CDR3 sequence (DNA): TGTGCCAGTGACAGTGCCTTAGGTGGCTACACCTTC. It yields the protein CASDSALGGYTF.

The chain is built from TRBV7-2 and TRBJ1-2; D not resolved. This CDR3 spans 12 amino acids. Germline V gene lookup returns CDR1 SGHTA and CDR2 FQGNSA. V lost 2 bases, J lost 9 bases, and 10 bases lay in between. CDR3 sequence: CASSLMRESYTF. The CDR3 DNA sequence: TGTGCCAGCAGCTTAATGAGAGAAAGCTACACCTTC. The full variable domain, rest sourced from reference TRBV7-2 and TRBJ1-2, is GAGVSQSPSNKVTEKGKDVELRCDPISGHTALYWYRQSLGQGLEFLIYFQGNSAPDKSGLPSDRFSAERTGGSVSTLTIQRTQQEDSAVYLCASSLMRESYTFGSGTRLTVV.

The chain joins TRBV5-6 to TRBJ1-4; TRBD1 matches at 8 bases. V lost 4 bases to trimming and J lost 7 bases; unmatched junction nucleotides: 9. There are 15 residues in the CDR3. Germline CDR1 is SGHDT and CDR2 is YYEEEE. The DNA of the CDR3 is TGTGCCAGCAGCCTAGACAGGGGATGGGGTGAAAAACTGTTTTTT. Protein: CASSLDRGWGEKLFF. Variable domain in full (rest from reference TRBV5-6 and TRBJ1-4): DAGVTQSPTHLIKTRGQQVTLRCSPKSGHDTVSWYQQALGQGPQFIFQYYEEEERQRGNFPDRFSGHQFPNYSSELNVNALLLGDSALYLCASSLDRGWGEKLFFGSGTQLSVL.

The chain uses TRBV28 and TRBJ1-2, with 9 bases fitting TRBD1. Germline CDR1 MDHEN, CDR2 SYDVKM. The CDR3 length is 13 residues. The V segment lost 7 bases and the J segment 7 bases; nucleotides outside the gene matches: 7. The CDR3 DNA reads as TGTGCCAGCAATTCTGGGGACAGGGCTGGCTACACCTTC. Translated: CASNSGDRAGYTF.

J is TRBJ2-2 and V is TRBV7-3; 8 bases map to TRBD1. V dropped 5 bases and J dropped 3; count of bases not matched to a gene: 8. CDR3 length: 16 residues. Germline-derived CDR1 and CDR2 are SGHTA and FQGTGA. DNA for the CDR3: TGTGCCAGCAGCCCCCGACAGGGGCGGGACACCGGGGAGCTGTTTTTT. Translating it yields CASSPRQGRDTGELFF.

The chain has TRBV7-2 and TRBJ2-5; 9 nucleotides line up with TRBD2. The CDR3 has 15 amino acids. Germline V gives CDR1 SGHTA, CDR2 FQGNSA. The J segment lost 3 bases and the V segment lost 2 bases, leaving 4 bases of the junction unmatched. The CDR3 DNA follows: TGTGCCAGCAGCTTAATCTCTAGCGGGGAAGAGACCCAGTACTTC. Encoded protein: CASSLISSGEETQYF.

The chain uses TRBV13 and TRBJ1-4; 9 bases align to TRBD1. This CDR3 has 15 amino acids. The V and J ends lost 3 bases and 7 bases, in that order; junction bases with no gene match: 6. CDR1 PRHDT and CDR2 FYEKMQ come from the germline V gene (reference sequence). CDR3 coding DNA: TGTGCCAGCAGCTTCCGAACAGGGGGCGGTGAAAAACTGTTTTTT. This codes for CASSFRTGGGEKLFF. Filled out from reference TRBV13 and TRBJ1-4, the complete variable domain reads AAGVIQSPRHLIKEKRETATLKCYPIPRHDTVYWYQQGPGQDPQFLISFYEKMQSDKGSIPDRFSAQQFSDYHSELNMSSLELGDSALYFCASSFRTGGGEKLFFGSGTQLSVL.

The rearrangement joins TRBV19 to TRBJ2-5, with D tentatively TRBD2 (5 bases). CDR3 length: 13 amino acids. CDR1 and CDR2 from the germline V gene are LNHDA and SQIVND (reference sequence). With 8 bases removed from V and 2 bases from J, the gap between germline ends came to 12 bases. CDR3 in DNA: TGTGCCAGTGGGAGTAGAATACAAGAGACCCAGTACTTC. This sequence encodes CASGSRIQETQYF.

The chain has TRBV28 and TRBJ2-5, with D hard to call. CDR3 size: 13 residues. The V gene lost 3 bases and the J gene lost 6 bases, with 11 bases spanning the gap. Germline lookup yields CDR1 MDHEN and CDR2 SYDVKM. CDR3 nucleotides: TGTGCCAGCAGTTTTCCAGGTCTGAAGACCCAGTACTTC. It codes for CASSFPGLKTQYF.

This chain uses TRBV14 with TRBJ1-2; 8 bases map to TRBD1. Germline V gene data show CDR1 as SGHDN and CDR2 as FVKESK. Unmatched junction bases numbered 6, after V lost 4 bases and J lost 2 bases. CDR3 size: 15 residues. CDR3 nucleotide sequence: TGTGCCAGCAGCCCCGGGACAGGAGAGAACTATGGCTACACCTTC. This gives the protein CASSPGTGENYGYTF.

V gene TRBV29-1 combines with J gene TRBJ1-2; D gene unclear. The V end was cut by 0 bases, the J end by 2 bases, with 13 bases between. The CDR3 runs to 15 residues. The germline V gene has CDR1 SQVTM and CDR2 ANQGSEA. The CDR3 sequence: CSVEDGRVTNYGYTF. In nucleotides, the CDR3 is TGCAGCGTTGAAGATGGGAGGGTCACCAACTATGGCTACACCTTC.

This chain uses TRBV5-1 with TRBJ2-5; 9 nucleotides match TRBD1. J gave up 2 bases and V 3 bases, and 8 bases lay outside the gene matches. Germline lookup yields CDR1 SGHRS and CDR2 YFSETQ. The CDR3 runs 16 residues. The CDR3 region is CASSSTGTGRQETQYF. CDR3 nucleotides: TGCGCCAGCAGCTCGACCGGGACAGGGAGGCAAGAGACCCAGTACTTC. Full variable domain (missing parts from reference TRBV5-1 and TRBJ2-5): KAGVTQTPRYLIKTRGQQVTLSCSPISGHRSVSWYQQTPGQGLQFLFEYFSETQRNKGNFPGRFSGRQFSNSRSEMNVSTLELGDSALYLCASSSTGTGRQETQYFGPGTRLLVL.

J is TRBJ2-6 and V is TRBV5-1, with TRBD2 as a possible D gene (6 bases). Trimming stripped 4 bases from V and 0 bases from J, with 11 bases between. The CDR3 has 16 amino acids. Germline V CDR1 and CDR2: SGHRS, YFSETQ. The CDR3 DNA sequence: TGCGCCAGCAGCACGGTGGGAGGCTCTGGGGCCAACGTCCTGACTTTC. Translating gives CASSTVGGSGANVLTF.

With respect to this clone: Other DNA sequences in the sample encode the same CDR3. This sequence joins TRBV27 and TRBJ1-1; D is unresolved. The CDR3 runs 12 residues. The germline V gene encodes CDR1 MNHEY and CDR2 SMNVEV (reference sequence). V was shortened by 5 bases and J by 2 bases, with 6 bases between the two germline ends. CDR3 sequence: CASSRLNTEAFF. CDR3 coding DNA: TGTGCCAGCAGTCGACTAAACACTGAAGCTTTCTTT.

The chain carries TRBV5-1 and TRBJ1-1; 10 positions agree with TRBD1. From germline, CDR1 is SGHRS and CDR2 YFSETQ. Trimming took 0 bases from V and 1 from J; bases not matched to a gene: 9. The CDR3 totals 18 residues. CDR3 region: CASSLEGQGSRENTEAFF. DNA of the CDR3: TGCGCCAGCAGCTTGGAGGGACAGGGGAGTCGCGAGAACACTGAAGCTTTCTTT.